The 5 T cell receptor beta chains presented below share a single source sample, sequenced in a study of a mutant IDH1 vaccine in newly diagnosed glioma. No antigen has been assigned to these receptors. Sequencing used immunoSEQ multiplex PCR; TCRdb keeps in-frame clones, though not all of them. This sample carries approximately 36,000 clones, about four fifths of them seen once, and the ten largest clones take roughly 16%. The time point here: week 11, during vaccination. All doses held 300 ug of mutant IDH1 20-mer peptide, with topical imiquimod. The sample consisted of peripheral blood mononuclear cells (PBMCs), taken from a glioma patient whose treatment included an IDH1 peptide vaccine. The receptors here all came from a woman aged 25-40 years with glioma. Some clones in this sample may be carry-over from other donors' samples.

The rearrangement uses TRBV6-6 and TRBJ2-7; no reliable D call. The ends were cut back, 6 bases at V and 3 bases at J, with 6 bases in the middle. This CDR3 spans 11 amino acids. CDR1 is MNHNY, CDR2 SVGAGI, per germline (reference sequence). CDR3: CASSPNYEQYF. Here the CDR3 DNA reads TGTGCCAGCAGCCCGAACTACGAGCAGTACTTC.

V is TRBV30 and J is TRBJ2-1, with TRBD2 matching 12 bases. The CDR3 is 17 amino acids. From germline, CDR1 is GTSNPN and CDR2 SVGIG (reference sequence). V gave up 4 bases and J gave up 0 bases; unmatched junction bases: 7. The CDR3 sequence: CAWTGLAGITSYNEQFF. CDR3 nucleotide sequence: TGTGCCTGGACAGGACTAGCGGGAATTACCTCCTACAATGAGCAGTTCTTC.

The V call is TRBV29-1, the J call TRBJ1-2; TRBD1 might be the D (6 bases). Germline values: CDR1 SQVTM, CDR2 ANQGSEA. V shed 7 bases and J shed 8 bases, with 20 bases lying between them. The CDR3 contains 13 residues. The CDR3 is CSAEDSSSGGYTF. DNA for the CDR3: TGCAGCGCGGAGGACAGTTCCTCGGGGGGCTACACCTTC.

This clone was seen more than once but under ten times. This chain joins TRBV2 and TRBJ1-5; 8 bases are shared with TRBD1. Trimming at V came to 5 bases and at J to 6 bases, leaving 6 bases not matched to a gene. The germline V gene encodes CDR1 SNHLY and CDR2 FYNNEI. This CDR3 has 14 residues. The DNA for the CDR3 is TGTGCCAGCAGTCCAGGGGGCCTGGGTCAGCCCCAGCATTTT. It encodes CASSPGGLGQPQHF.

V is TRBV30 and J is TRBJ2-1, with D perhaps matching TRBD2 (7 bases). The germline V gene has CDR1 GTSNPN and CDR2 SVGIG (reference sequence). V lost 3 bases and J 4 bases, leaving 13 bases between the germline ends. This CDR3 contains 14 residues. CDR3 nucleotide sequence: TGTGCCTGGAGCTTTGCGGGGGCTTACAATGAGCAGTTCTTC. It specifies CAWSFAGAYNEQFF.